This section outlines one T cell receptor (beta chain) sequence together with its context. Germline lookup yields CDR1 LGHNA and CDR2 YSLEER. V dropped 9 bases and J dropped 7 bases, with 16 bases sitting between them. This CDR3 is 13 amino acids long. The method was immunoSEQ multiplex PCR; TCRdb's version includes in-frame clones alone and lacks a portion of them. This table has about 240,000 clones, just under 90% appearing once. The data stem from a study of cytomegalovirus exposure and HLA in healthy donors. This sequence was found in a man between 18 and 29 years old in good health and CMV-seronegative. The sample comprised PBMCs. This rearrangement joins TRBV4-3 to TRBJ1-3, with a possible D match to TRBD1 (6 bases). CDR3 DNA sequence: TGCGCCAGTACACAGGGAATAGGGAACACCATATATTTT. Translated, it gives CASTQGIGNTIYF.